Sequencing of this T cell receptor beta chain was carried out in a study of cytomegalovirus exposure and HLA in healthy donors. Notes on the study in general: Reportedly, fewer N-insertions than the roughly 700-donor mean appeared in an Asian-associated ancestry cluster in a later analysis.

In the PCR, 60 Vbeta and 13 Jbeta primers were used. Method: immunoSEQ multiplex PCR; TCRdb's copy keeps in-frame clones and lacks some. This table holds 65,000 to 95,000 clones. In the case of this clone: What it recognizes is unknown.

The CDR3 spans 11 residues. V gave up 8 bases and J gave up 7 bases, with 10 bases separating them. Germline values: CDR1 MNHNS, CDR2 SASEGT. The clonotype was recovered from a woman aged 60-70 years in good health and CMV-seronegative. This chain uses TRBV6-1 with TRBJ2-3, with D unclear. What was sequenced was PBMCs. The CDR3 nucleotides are TGTGCCAGCCCCCGACACTATACGCAGTATTTT. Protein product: CASPRHYTQYF.